Listed below are T cell receptor beta chains from one sample, sequenced in a study of radiotherapy plus CTLA-4 blockade in lung cancer. Some clones are missing from TCRdb's copy, which holds only in-frame ones; the method was immunoSEQ multiplex PCR. This table has 120,000 or so clones, about four fifths appearing once. The sample here was peripheral blood, taken from a patient treated with radiotherapy plus ipilimumab. These receptors were collected from a human donor with non-small cell lung cancer who had a partial response to radiotherapy plus ipilimumab. CDR3s include the opening cysteine and the closing phenylalanine or tryptophan. A D gene is named only where the DNA matches it firmly. Size values are once, few and many counts, or a class for expanded clones, and some rows have none.

>.|TRBV29-1|TRBJ2-3|few
CSVRASGTDTQYF
TGCAGCGTCAGGGCAAGCGGCACAGATACGCAGTATTTT
>TRBD2|TRBV18|TRBJ2-3|.
CASSPVAGSTDTQYF
TGTGCCAGCTCACCAGTAGCGGGTAGCACAGATACGCAGTATTTT
>.|TRBV20-1|TRBJ2-5|.
CSALEETQYF
TGCAGTGCTCTGGAGGAGACCCAGTACTTC
>TRBD2|TRBV15|TRBJ2-4|.
CATSLTSGGVAKNIQYF
TGTGCCACCAGCCTTACTAGCGGAGGAGTAGCCAAAAACATTCAGTACTTC
>TRBD2|TRBV7-9|TRBJ2-5|.
CASSLAGGLLETQYF
TGTGCCAGCAGCTTAGCGGGAGGGCTCCTGGAGACCCAGTACTTC
>TRBD2|TRBV15|TRBJ2-1|.
CATGGLAGNNEQFF
TGTGCCACCGGGGGACTAGCGGGGAACAATGAGCAGTTCTTC
>.|TRBV11-2|TRBJ2-7|.
CASSLGLAGNYEQYF
TGTGCCAGCAGCTTAGGTTTAGCAGGGAACTACGAGCAGTACTTC
>.|TRBV2|TRBJ2-3|.
CASSLDIAPTDTQYF
TGTGCCAGCAGTCTGGATATAGCTCCTACAGATACGCAGTATTTT
>TRBD1|TRBV19|TRBJ1-2|.
CASSIGTGAYGYTF
TGTGCCAGTAGTATCGGGACAGGTGCTTATGGCTACACCTTC
>.|TRBV11-3|TRBJ2-1|once
CASSPGSYNEQFF
TGTGCCAGCAGCCCCGGTTCCTACAATGAGCAGTTCTTC
>TRBD1|TRBV7-3|TRBJ2-4|.
CASSSDRGIQYF
TGTGCCAGCAGCTCGGACAGGGGTATTCAGTACTTC
>.|TRBV19|TRBJ1-3|once
CASSSGQNSGNTIYF
TGTGCCAGTAGTAGTGGACAGAACTCTGGAAACACCATATATTTT
>TRBD1|TRBV19|TRBJ2-2|.
CASTRQGANTGELFF
TGTGCCAGTACCAGACAGGGGGCGAACACCGGGGAGCTGTTTTTT
>TRBD1|TRBV28|TRBJ2-5|.
CASTRGTEETQYF
TGTGCCAGCACCCGAGGGACAGAAGAGACCCAGTACTTC
>.|TRBV18|TRBJ1-1|.
CASSPQGHRNTEAFF
TGTGCCAGCTCACCACAAGGACACCGGAACACTGAAGCTTTCTTT
>.|TRBV7-2|TRBJ2-7|.
CASSLGGFSSYEQYF
TGTGCCAGCAGCTTGGGCGGGTTTAGCTCCTACGAGCAGTACTTC
>TRBD2|TRBV7-7|TRBJ2-1|.
CASSPRLAGGPNEQFF
TGTGCTAGCAGTCCAAGACTAGCGGGAGGGCCCAATGAGCAGTTCTTC
>TRBD1|TRBV6-6|TRBJ1-5|.
CASSPDRDSNQPQHF
TGTGCCAGCAGTCCTGACAGGGATAGCAATCAGCCCCAGCATTTT
>TRBD2|TRBV19|TRBJ2-7|.
CASSRSGGSYEQYF
TGTGCCAGTAGTAGATCGGGGGGGTCCTACGAGCAGTACTTC
>.|TRBV6-5|TRBJ1-2|.
CASKNSGSNYGYTF
TGTGCCAGTAAAAACTCGGGGTCCAACTATGGCTACACCTTC
>.|TRBV10-2|TRBJ1-1|.
CASNPSDRTNTEAFF
TGCGCCAGCAACCCGTCGGACAGAACAAACACTGAAGCTTTCTTT
>.|TRBV5-1|TRBJ2-1|.
CASSPYVGSAKQFF
TGCGCCAGCAGCCCGTATGTGGGTAGCGCCAAGCAGTTCTTC
>TRBD1|TRBV19|TRBJ2-1|.
CASSLGQRYNEQFF
TGTGCCAGTAGTCTGGGACAGAGATACAATGAGCAGTTCTTC
>.|TRBV19|TRBJ2-2|.
CASSIEVHTGELFF
TGTGCCAGTAGTATTGAGGTCCACACCGGGGAGCTGTTTTTT
>TRBD1|TRBV14|TRBJ1-3|.
CASSRDRQGNGNTIYF
TGTGCCAGCAGCCGCGACAGACAGGGGAACGGAAACACCATATATTTT
>.|TRBV6-1|TRBJ1-1|.
CASRRDREAFF
TGTGCCAGCAGGAGAGACAGGGAAGCTTTCTTT
>TRBD1|TRBV28|TRBJ1-1|.
CASSFWTGGSEAFF
TGTGCCAGCAGTTTCTGGACAGGTGGGTCTGAAGCTTTCTTT
>.|TRBV5-1|TRBJ1-1|.
CASSLRQTDTEAFF
TGCGCCAGCAGCCTAAGACAGACTGACACTGAAGCTTTCTTT
>TRBD2|TRBV19|TRBJ2-3|.
CASSAPSSGSTDTQYF
TGTGCCAGTAGTGCCCCATCTAGCGGGAGCACAGATACGCAGTATTTT
>.|TRBV19|TRBJ1-1|.
CASSANSGSAEAFF
TGTGCCAGTAGTGCCAACTCAGGGTCGGCTGAAGCTTTCTTT
>TRBD1|TRBV28|TRBJ1-2|.
CASSYAGGVKGYTF
TGTGCCAGCAGTTACGCAGGGGGTGTCAAAGGCTACACCTTC
>.|TRBV7-2|TRBJ1-4|.
CASSLGPGAPIEKLFF
TGTGCCAGCAGCTTAGGCCCAGGGGCACCCATAGAAAAACTGTTTTTT
>.|TRBV9|TRBJ2-1|.
CASSAGGSGYNEQFF
TGTGCCAGCAGCGCCGGGGGTAGCGGCTACAATGAGCAGTTCTTC
>.|TRBV15|TRBJ1-4|.
CATSREGGNEKLFF
TGTGCCACCAGCAGAGAGGGGGGGAATGAAAAACTGTTTTTT
>.|TRBV5-4|TRBJ2-7|once
CASSLARSHAYEQYF
TGTGCCAGCAGCTTGGCCCGGTCGCATGCCTACGAGCAGTACTTC
>.|TRBV7-3|TRBJ2-7|few
CASSLMDSAYEQYF
TGTGCCAGCAGCTTAATGGACTCAGCCTACGAGCAGTACTTC
>.|TRBV7-9|TRBJ2-1|.
CASSLVWGRVNEQFF
TGTGCCAGCAGCTTAGTATGGGGGCGGGTAAATGAGCAGTTCTTC
>.|TRBV7-9|TRBJ1-1|.
CASSSFPAGGTEAFF
TGTGCCAGCAGCTCTTTCCCCGCGGGGGGAACTGAAGCTTTCTTT
>TRBD2|TRBV7-8|TRBJ2-3|.
CASSFGLAGPTSTDTQYF
TGTGCCAGCAGCTTTGGACTAGCGGGACCCACTAGCACAGATACGCAGTATTTT
>TRBD2|TRBV28|TRBJ2-5|.
CASRLAGGAETQYF
TGTGCCAGCAGGTTAGCGGGAGGGGCAGAGACCCAGTACTTC
>TRBD2|TRBV27|TRBJ2-1|.
CASSFSGGRADYNEQFF
TGTGCCAGCAGTTTCTCAGGCGGGAGGGCCGATTACAATGAGCAGTTCTTC
>TRBD2|TRBV30|TRBJ2-5|.
CAWRLAGVETQYF
TGTGCCTGGAGGCTAGCGGGAGTCGAGACCCAGTACTTC
>.|TRBV6-6|TRBJ1-1|few
CASSYAWNTEAFF
TGTGCCAGCAGTTACGCGTGGAACACTGAAGCTTTCTTT
>TRBD2|TRBV19|TRBJ2-1|.
CASSIPGTSGYNEQFF
TGTGCCAGTAGTATCCCCGGGACTAGCGGTTACAATGAGCAGTTCTTC
>TRBD2|TRBV6-1|TRBJ2-7|.
CASSDWAGDEQYF
TGTGCCAGCAGTGATTGGGCGGGGGACGAGCAGTACTTC